The rows below give T cell receptor beta chains drawn from one sample of a study of OX40 agonist ivuxolimab in advanced cancers. Only in-frame clones appear in the TCRdb table, and some are missing; sequencing was by immunoSEQ multiplex PCR. Seen here are over 65,000 clones, 86% observed once, and the top ten hold nearly 8%. The source was CD4+ or CD8+ T cells sorted from blood, collected in a trial of the OX40 agonist ivuxolimab. The receptors come from an adult with an advanced solid tumor such as melanoma, head and neck, liver or kidney cancer. Both conserved end residues are part of each CDR3. Each record gives: clone size, D gene, J gene, V gene, CDR3 DNA, CDR3 protein. The D gene is left open where the match is weak. The size of a clone is reported for some rows only, either as once, few or many, or as a class for expanded clones.

clone_size: .; d_call: .; j_call: TRBJ2-2; v_call: TRBV29-1; cdr3_nt: TGCAGCGTTGAAAGGGGGGATTGGGTCACCGGGGAGCTGTTTTTT; cdr3_aa: CSVERGDWVTGELFF
clone_size: .; d_call: TRBD2; j_call: TRBJ2-6; v_call: TRBV5-4; cdr3_nt: TGTGCCAGCAGCCGCGGGGGAACTGGGGCCAACGTCCTGACTTTC; cdr3_aa: CASSRGGTGANVLTF
clone_size: .; d_call: .; j_call: TRBJ1-5; v_call: TRBV21-1; cdr3_nt: TGTGCCAGCATCATCCTACACCGGGACAGGGGTCGCAATCAGCCCCAGCATTTT; cdr3_aa: CASIILHRDRGRNQPQHF
clone_size: .; d_call: .; j_call: TRBJ1-4; v_call: TRBV2; cdr3_nt: TGTGCCAGCTGGGTAGGGTCTGCAACTAATGAAAAACTGTTTTTT; cdr3_aa: CASWVGSATNEKLFF
clone_size: .; d_call: .; j_call: TRBJ1-4; v_call: TRBV19; cdr3_nt: TGTGCCAGTAGTATCGTTTACGGCGAAAAACTGTTTTTT; cdr3_aa: CASSIVYGEKLFF
clone_size: once; d_call: .; j_call: TRBJ2-2; v_call: TRBV6-5; cdr3_nt: TGTGCCAGCAGCCGACAGTTCTACACCGGGGAGCTGTTTTTT; cdr3_aa: CASSRQFYTGELFF
clone_size: .; d_call: .; j_call: TRBJ1-2; v_call: TRBV6-5; cdr3_nt: TGTGCCAGCAGAGGGGGTACAGATGGCTACACCTTC; cdr3_aa: CASRGGTDGYTF
clone_size: .; d_call: .; j_call: TRBJ2-7; v_call: TRBV30; cdr3_nt: TGTGCCTGGAGCCCCCGGGCGGAGCCCTACTACGAGCAGTACTTC; cdr3_aa: CAWSPRAEPYYEQYF
clone_size: .; d_call: .; j_call: TRBJ2-7; v_call: TRBV6-5; cdr3_nt: TGTGCCAGCAGTAGTAACTACGAGCAGTACTTC; cdr3_aa: CASSSNYEQYF
clone_size: .; d_call: TRBD1; j_call: TRBJ2-7; v_call: TRBV30; cdr3_nt: TGTGCCTGGATTCCGGGACAGGGAGTTCTACGACAGCAGTACTTC; cdr3_aa: CAWIPGQGVLRQQYF
clone_size: .; d_call: TRBD2; j_call: TRBJ2-1; v_call: TRBV5-1; cdr3_nt: TGCGCCAGCAGCTTGGGGACTAGCGGCTACAATGAGCAGTTCTTC; cdr3_aa: CASSLGTSGYNEQFF
clone_size: .; d_call: .; j_call: TRBJ2-3; v_call: TRBV11-3; cdr3_nt: TGTGCCAGCAGCCAGGGGGGGCAGGACACAGATACGCAGTATTTT; cdr3_aa: CASSQGGQDTDTQYF
clone_size: few; d_call: .; j_call: TRBJ2-2; v_call: TRBV6-4; cdr3_nt: TGTGCCAGCAGTAAACAGGGCGGTGGGATGACCGGGGAGCTGTTTTTT; cdr3_aa: CASSKQGGGMTGELFF
clone_size: .; d_call: .; j_call: TRBJ1-3; v_call: TRBV7-2; cdr3_nt: TGTGCCAGCAGCTTCCATGGTAGAAACACCATATATTTT; cdr3_aa: CASSFHGRNTIYF
clone_size: few; d_call: TRBD1; j_call: TRBJ2-5; v_call: TRBV11-1; cdr3_nt: TGTGCCAGCAGCCAGGGACAGGGGACACTGTACTTC; cdr3_aa: CASSQGQGTLYF
clone_size: .; d_call: .; j_call: TRBJ1-3; v_call: TRBV28; cdr3_nt: TGTGCCAGCAGTGCGCCGATGCAACTCTCTGGAAACACCATATATTTT; cdr3_aa: CASSAPMQLSGNTIYF
clone_size: .; d_call: TRBD1; j_call: TRBJ1-2; v_call: TRBV28; cdr3_nt: TGTGCCAGCAGGAGGGACAGTTCCAACTATGGCTACACCTTC; cdr3_aa: CASRRDSSNYGYTF
clone_size: once; d_call: .; j_call: TRBJ2-7; v_call: TRBV14; cdr3_nt: TGTGCCAGCAGCCAATCAGGGTACGAGCAGTACTTC; cdr3_aa: CASSQSGYEQYF
clone_size: .; d_call: TRBD2; j_call: TRBJ2-5; v_call: TRBV7-2; cdr3_nt: TGTGCCAGCAGCTCATCAGCGGGGCGGGGGGGCAGAGAGACCCAGTACTTC; cdr3_aa: CASSSSAGRGGRETQYF
clone_size: .; d_call: .; j_call: TRBJ1-5; v_call: TRBV7-8; cdr3_nt: TGTGCCAGCAGCTTAAGCATTAGCAATCAGCCCCAGCATTTT; cdr3_aa: CASSLSISNQPQHF
clone_size: .; d_call: TRBD1; j_call: TRBJ2-7; v_call: TRBV7-8; cdr3_nt: TGTGCCAGCAGCTCCAGTAGGGACAGGGGCTCCTACGAGCAGTACTTC; cdr3_aa: CASSSSRDRGSYEQYF
clone_size: .; d_call: .; j_call: TRBJ1-2; v_call: TRBV4-2; cdr3_nt: TGTGCCAGCAGCCCGAGGGGTAGTTACTATGGCTACACCTTC; cdr3_aa: CASSPRGSYYGYTF
clone_size: few; d_call: .; j_call: TRBJ2-3; v_call: TRBV4-3; cdr3_nt: TGCGCCAGCAGCTCCTATAGCGGACCTAGCACAGATACGCAGTATTTT; cdr3_aa: CASSSYSGPSTDTQYF
clone_size: .; d_call: .; j_call: TRBJ1-5; v_call: TRBV28; cdr3_nt: TGTGCCAGCAGTTCCCCGGGACGCCCCCAGCATTTT; cdr3_aa: CASSSPGRPQHF
clone_size: .; d_call: .; j_call: TRBJ1-4; v_call: TRBV9; cdr3_nt: TGTGCCAGCAGCGTAGCGAGTGGACTGCCAACTAATGAAAAACTGTTTTTT; cdr3_aa: CASSVASGLPTNEKLFF
clone_size: once; d_call: .; j_call: TRBJ2-5; v_call: TRBV11-3; cdr3_nt: TGTGCCAGCAGCGCATTTAGCGGCCGGTGGGGAGAGACCCAGTACTTC; cdr3_aa: CASSAFSGRWGETQYF
clone_size: .; d_call: .; j_call: TRBJ1-1; v_call: TRBV7-9; cdr3_nt: TGTGCCAGCAGCTTAGGACAGATGAACACTGAAGCTTTCTTT; cdr3_aa: CASSLGQMNTEAFF
clone_size: .; d_call: .; j_call: TRBJ2-1; v_call: TRBV19; cdr3_nt: TGTGCCAGTAGAGCCCCTAGGGATGAGCAGTTCTTC; cdr3_aa: CASRAPRDEQFF
clone_size: .; d_call: TRBD1; j_call: TRBJ2-7; v_call: TRBV5-4; cdr3_nt: TGTGCCAGCAGCCCGGGACAGAACTTATACGAGCAGTACTTC; cdr3_aa: CASSPGQNLYEQYF